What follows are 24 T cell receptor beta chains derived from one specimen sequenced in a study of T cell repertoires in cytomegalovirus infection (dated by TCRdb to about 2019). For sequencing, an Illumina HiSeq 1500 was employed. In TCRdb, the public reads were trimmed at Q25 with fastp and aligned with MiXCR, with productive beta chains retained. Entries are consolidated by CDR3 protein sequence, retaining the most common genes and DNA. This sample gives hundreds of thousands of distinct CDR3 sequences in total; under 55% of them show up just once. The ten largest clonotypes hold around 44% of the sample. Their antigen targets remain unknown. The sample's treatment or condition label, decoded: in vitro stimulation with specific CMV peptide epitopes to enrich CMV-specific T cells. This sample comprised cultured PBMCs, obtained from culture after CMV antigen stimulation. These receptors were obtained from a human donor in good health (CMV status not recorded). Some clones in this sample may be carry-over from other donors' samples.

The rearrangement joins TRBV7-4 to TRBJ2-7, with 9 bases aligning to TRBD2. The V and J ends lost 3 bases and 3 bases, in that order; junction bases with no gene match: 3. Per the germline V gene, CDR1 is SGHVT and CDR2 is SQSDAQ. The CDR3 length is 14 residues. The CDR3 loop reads CASSFASGDYEQYF. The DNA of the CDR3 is TGTGCCAGCAGCTTTGCTAGCGGGGACTACGAGCAGTACTTC. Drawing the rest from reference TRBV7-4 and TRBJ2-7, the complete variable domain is GAGVSQSPRYKVAKRGRDVALRCDSISGHVTLYWYRQTLGQGSEVLTYSQSDAQRDKSGRPSGRFSAERPERSVSTLKIQRTEQGDSAVYLCASSFASGDYEQYFGPGTRLTVT.

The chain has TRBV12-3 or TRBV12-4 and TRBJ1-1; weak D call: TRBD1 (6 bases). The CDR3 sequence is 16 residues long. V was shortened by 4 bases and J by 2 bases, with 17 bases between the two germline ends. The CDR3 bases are TGTGCCAGCAGTTCAGCCGCGGGAGGGGGAAACACTGAAGCTTTCTTT. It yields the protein CASSSAAGGGNTEAFF.

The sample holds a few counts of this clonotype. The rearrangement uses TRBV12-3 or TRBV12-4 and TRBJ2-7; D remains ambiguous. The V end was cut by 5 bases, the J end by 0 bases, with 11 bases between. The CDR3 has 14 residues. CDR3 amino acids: CASSKDLDSYEQYF. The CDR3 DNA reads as TGTGCCAGCAGTAAGGACCTGGACTCCTACGAGCAGTACTTC.

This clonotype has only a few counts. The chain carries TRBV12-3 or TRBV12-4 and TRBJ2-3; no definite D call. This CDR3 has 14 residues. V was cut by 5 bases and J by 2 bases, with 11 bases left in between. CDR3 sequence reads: CASSKQRFTDTQYF. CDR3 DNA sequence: TGTGCCAGCAGTAAACAGAGATTCACAGATACGCAGTATTTT.

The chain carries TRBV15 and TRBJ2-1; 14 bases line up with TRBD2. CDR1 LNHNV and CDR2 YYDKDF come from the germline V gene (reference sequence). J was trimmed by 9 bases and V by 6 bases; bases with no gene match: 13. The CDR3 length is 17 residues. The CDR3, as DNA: TGTGCCACCAGAGCACCTCCGGGACTAGCGGGGGTTAGTGAGCAGTTCTTC. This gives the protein CATRAPPGLAGVSEQFF. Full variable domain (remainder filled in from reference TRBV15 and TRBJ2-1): DAMVIQNPRYQVTQFGKPVTLSCSQTLNHNVMYWYQQKSSQAPKLLFHYYDKDFNNEADTPDNFQSRRPNTSFCFLDIRSPGLGDTAMYLCATRAPPGLAGVSEQFFGPGTRLTVL.

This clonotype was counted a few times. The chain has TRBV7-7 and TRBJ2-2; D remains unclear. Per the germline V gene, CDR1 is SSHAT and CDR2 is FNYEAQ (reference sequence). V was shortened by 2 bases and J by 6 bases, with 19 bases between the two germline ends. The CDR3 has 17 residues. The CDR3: CASSLSTKMAVAGELFF. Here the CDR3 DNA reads TGTGCCAGCAGCTTAAGTACCAAGATGGCGGTAGCCGGGGAGCTGTTTTTT.

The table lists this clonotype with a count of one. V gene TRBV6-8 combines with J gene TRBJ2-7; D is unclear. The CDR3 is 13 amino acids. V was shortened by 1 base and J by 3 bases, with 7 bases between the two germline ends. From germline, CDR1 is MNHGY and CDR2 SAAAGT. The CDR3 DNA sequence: TGTGCCAGCAGTTACTGGAGAAACTACGAGCAGTACTTC. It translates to CASSYWRNYEQYF.

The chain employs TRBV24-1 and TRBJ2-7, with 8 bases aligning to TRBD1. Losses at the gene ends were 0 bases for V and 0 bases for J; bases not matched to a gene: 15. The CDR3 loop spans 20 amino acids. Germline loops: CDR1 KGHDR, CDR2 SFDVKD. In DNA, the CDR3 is TGTGCCACCAGTGATTTGCAATGGGACAGGCCTCCAGGAGTCTCCTACGAGCAGTACTTC. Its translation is CATSDLQWDRPPGVSYEQYF.

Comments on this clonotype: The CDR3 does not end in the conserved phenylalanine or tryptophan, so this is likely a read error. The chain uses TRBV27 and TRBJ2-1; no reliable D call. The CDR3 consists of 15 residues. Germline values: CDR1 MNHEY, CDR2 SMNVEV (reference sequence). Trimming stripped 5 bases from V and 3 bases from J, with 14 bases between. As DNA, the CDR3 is TGTGCCAGCAGTAACCCCACGGATTTCTACAATGAGCAGTTCTTG. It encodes CASSNPTDFYNEQFL.

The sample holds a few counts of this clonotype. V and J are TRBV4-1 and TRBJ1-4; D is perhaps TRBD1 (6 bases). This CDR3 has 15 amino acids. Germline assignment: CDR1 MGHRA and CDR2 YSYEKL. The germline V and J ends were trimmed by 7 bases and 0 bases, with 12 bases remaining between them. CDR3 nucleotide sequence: TGCGCCAGCAAGATGGGGGCCGCAACTAATGAAAAACTGTTTTTT. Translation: CASKMGAATNEKLFF.

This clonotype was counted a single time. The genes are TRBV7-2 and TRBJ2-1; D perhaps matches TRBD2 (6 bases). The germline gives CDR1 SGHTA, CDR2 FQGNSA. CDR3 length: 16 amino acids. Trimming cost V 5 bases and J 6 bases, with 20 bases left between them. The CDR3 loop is CASSVAGSARSNEQFF. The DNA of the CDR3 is TGTGCCAGCAGCGTGGCGGGGAGCGCCCGATCCAATGAGCAGTTCTTC.

This chain's CDR3 is CASSLEWASSGETQYF. Written as DNA, the CDR3 is TGTGCCAGCAGCTTAGAGTGGGCTTCGTCGGGAGAGACCCAGTACTTC. The chain recombines TRBV7-2 with TRBJ2-5; D unclear. The V end lost 1 base, the J end lost 4 bases, and 16 bases lay between the germline ends. Germline loops: CDR1 SGHTA, CDR2 FQGNSA. This CDR3 is 16 amino acids long.

CDR3 residues: CSARDWSRGPGEQYF. CDR3 coding DNA: TGCAGTGCTAGAGATTGGTCGCGGGGGCCCGGCGAGCAGTACTTC. The J gene is TRBJ2-7, the V gene TRBV20-1; TRBD2 might be the D (7 bases). The germline CDR1 and CDR2 sequences are DFQATT and SNEGSKA (reference sequence). This CDR3 has 15 residues. The ends were cut back, 0 bases at V and 6 bases at J, with 18 bases in the middle.

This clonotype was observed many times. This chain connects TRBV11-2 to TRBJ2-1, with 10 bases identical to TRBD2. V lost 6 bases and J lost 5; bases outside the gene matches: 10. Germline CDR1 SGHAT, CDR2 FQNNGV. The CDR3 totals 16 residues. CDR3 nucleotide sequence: TGTGCCAGCAGATCGGTTAGCGGGGGGTCCCACAATGAGCAGTTCTTC. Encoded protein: CASRSVSGGSHNEQFF.

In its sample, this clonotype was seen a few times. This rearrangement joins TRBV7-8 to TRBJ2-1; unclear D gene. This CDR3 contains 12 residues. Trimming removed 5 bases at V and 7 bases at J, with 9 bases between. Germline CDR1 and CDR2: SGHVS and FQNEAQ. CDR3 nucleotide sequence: TGTGCCAGCAGCCATAATTGGAATGAGCAGTTCTTC. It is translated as CASSHNWNEQFF.

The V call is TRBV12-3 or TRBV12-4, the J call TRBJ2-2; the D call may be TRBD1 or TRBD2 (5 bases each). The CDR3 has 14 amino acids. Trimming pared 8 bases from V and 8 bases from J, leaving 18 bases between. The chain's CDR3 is CASGRDPRAGELFF. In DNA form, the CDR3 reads TGTGCCAGCGGCCGGGACCCCCGGGCTGGGGAGCTGTTTTTT.

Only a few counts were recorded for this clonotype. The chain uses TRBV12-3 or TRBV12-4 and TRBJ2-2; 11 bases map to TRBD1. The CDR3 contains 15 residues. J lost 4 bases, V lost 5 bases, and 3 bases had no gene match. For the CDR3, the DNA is TGTGCCAGCAGTCCCGGGACAGGGGGCACCGGGGAGCTGTTTTTT. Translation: CASSPGTGGTGELFF.

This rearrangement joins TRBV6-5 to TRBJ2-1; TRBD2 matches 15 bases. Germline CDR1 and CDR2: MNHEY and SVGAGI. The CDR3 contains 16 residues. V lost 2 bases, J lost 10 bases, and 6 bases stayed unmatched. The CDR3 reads CASSYPGLAGGWEQFF. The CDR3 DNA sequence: TGTGCCAGCAGTTACCCGGGACTAGCGGGAGGCTGGGAGCAGTTCTTC.

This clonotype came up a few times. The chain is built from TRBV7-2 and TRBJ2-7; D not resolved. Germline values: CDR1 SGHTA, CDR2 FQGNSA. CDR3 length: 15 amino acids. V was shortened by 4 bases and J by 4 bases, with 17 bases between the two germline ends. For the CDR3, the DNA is TGTGCCAGCAGCTCCGGGCTTCCCCACAAATACGAGCAGTACTTC. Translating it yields CASSSGLPHKYEQYF. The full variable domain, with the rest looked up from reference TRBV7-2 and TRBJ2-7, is GAGVSQSPSNKVTEKGKDVELRCDPISGHTALYWYRQSLGQGLEFLIYFQGNSAPDKSGLPSDRFSAERTGGSVSTLTIQRTQQEDSAVYLCASSSGLPHKYEQYFGPGTRLTVT.

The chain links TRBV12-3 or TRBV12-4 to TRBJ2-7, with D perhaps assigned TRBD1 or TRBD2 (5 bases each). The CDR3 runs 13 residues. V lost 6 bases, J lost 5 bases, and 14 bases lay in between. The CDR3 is CASSGTTRDEQYF. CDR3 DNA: TGTGCCAGCAGCGGGACCACCCGGGACGAGCAGTACTTC.

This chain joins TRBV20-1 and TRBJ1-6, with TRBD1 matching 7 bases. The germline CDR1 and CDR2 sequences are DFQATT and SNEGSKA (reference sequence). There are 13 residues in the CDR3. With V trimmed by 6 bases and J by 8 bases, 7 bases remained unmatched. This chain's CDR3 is CSAMDRKYSPLHF. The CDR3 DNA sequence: TGCAGTGCAATGGACAGGAAATATTCACCCCTCCACTTT.

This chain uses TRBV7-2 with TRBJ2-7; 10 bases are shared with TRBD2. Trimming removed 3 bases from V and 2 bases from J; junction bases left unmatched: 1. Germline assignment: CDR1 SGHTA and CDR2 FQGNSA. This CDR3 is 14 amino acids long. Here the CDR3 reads CASSFLAGAYEQYF. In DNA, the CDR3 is TGTGCCAGCAGCTTCCTAGCGGGAGCCTACGAGCAGTACTTC.

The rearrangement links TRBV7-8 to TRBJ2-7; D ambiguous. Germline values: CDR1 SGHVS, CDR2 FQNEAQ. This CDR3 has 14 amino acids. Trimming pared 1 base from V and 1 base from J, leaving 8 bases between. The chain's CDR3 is CASSLGAHSYEQYF. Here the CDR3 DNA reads TGTGCCAGCAGCTTAGGGGCCCATTCCTACGAGCAGTACTTC.

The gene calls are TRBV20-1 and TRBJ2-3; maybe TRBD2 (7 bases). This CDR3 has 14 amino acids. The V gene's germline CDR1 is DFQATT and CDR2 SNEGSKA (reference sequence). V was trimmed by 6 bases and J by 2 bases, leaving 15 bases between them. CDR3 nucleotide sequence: TGCAGTGCCCGAAGGGGGGGGGCCACAGATACGCAGTATTTT. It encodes CSARRGGATDTQYF.